This T cell receptor beta chain was found in a study of blood T cell repertoires in COVID-19. Germline V gene data show CDR1 as MNHEY and CDR2 as SMNVEV (reference sequence). The CDR3 sequence is 15 residues long. Trimming took 0 bases from V and 5 from J; bases not matched to a gene: 2. As originally analysed: Amplification of reference gene primers provided the estimated nucleated cell counts. Sequenced by immunoSEQ multiplex PCR; TCRdb stores in-frame clones only, minus some. The DNA gave D and trimming, while V, J and clone size come from that table. The repertoire holds 150,000 or so clones, with about 77% as singletons.

The receptor was derived from a woman aged 50 to 60 with active or convalescent COVID-19. The chain couples TRBV27 to TRBJ1-2; 11 bases line up with TRBD1. Sample: peripheral blood. The CDR3 sequence is CASSLSGTGGYGYTF. CDR3 sequence (DNA): TGTGCCAGCAGTTTATCAGGGACAGGGGGGTATGGCTACACCTTC.